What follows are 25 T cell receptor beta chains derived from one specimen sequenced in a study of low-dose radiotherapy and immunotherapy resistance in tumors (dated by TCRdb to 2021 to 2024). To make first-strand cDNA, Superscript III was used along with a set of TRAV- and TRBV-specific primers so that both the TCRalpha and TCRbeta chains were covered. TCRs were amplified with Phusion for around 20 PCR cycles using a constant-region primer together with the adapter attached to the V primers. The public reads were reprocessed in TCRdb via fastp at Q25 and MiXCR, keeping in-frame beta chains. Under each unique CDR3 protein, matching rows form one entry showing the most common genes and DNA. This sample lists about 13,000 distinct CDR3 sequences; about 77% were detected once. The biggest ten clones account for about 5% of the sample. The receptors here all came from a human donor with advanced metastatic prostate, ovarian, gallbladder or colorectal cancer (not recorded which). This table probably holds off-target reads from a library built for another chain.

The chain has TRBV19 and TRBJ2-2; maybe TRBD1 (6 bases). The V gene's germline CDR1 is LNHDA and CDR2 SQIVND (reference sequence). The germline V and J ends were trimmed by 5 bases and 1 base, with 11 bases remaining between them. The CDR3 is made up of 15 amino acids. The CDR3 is CASSLRGQNTGELFF. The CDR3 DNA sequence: TGTGCCAGTAGTCTGAGGGGACAGAACACCGGGGAGCTGTTTTTT.

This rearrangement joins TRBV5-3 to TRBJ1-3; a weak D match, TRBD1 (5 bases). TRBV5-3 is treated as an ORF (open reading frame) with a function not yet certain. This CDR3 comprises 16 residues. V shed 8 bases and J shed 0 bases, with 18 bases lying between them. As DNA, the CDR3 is TGTGCCAGCAGCAGGGTGGGGCGGCTCTCTGGAAACACCATATATTTT. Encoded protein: CASSRVGRLSGNTIYF.

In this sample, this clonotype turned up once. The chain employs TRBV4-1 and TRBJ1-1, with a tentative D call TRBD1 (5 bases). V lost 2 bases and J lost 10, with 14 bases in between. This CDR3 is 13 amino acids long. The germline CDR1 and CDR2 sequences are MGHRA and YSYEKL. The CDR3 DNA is TGCGCCAGCAGCCAATCGGGACTCGGGGGAGCTTTCTTT. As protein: CASSQSGLGGAFF.

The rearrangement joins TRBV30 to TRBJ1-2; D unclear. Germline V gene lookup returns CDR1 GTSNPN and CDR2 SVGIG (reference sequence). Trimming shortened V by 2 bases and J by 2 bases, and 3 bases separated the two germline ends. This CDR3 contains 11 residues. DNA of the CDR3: TGTGCCTGGAGTAGCAACTATGGCTACACCTTC. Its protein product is CAWSSNYGYTF.

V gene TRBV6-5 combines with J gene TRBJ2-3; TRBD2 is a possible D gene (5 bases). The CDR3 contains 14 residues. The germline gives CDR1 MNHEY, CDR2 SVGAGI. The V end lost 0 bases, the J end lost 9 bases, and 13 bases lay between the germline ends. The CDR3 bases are TGTGCCAGCAGTTACTCCGGGGTTTTGGGCACGCAGTATTTT. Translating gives CASSYSGVLGTQYF.

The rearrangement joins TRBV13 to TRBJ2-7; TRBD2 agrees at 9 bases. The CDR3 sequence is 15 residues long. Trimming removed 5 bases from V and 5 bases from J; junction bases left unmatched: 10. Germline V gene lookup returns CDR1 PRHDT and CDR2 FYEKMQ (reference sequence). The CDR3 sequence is CASSARGGGDNEQYF. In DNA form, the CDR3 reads TGTGCCAGCAGCGCTAGGGGCGGGGGGGACAACGAGCAGTACTTC.

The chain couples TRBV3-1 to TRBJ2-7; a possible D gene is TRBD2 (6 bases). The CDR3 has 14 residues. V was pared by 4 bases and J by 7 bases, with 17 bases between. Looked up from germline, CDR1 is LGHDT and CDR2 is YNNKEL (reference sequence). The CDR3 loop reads CASSPGVAVEEQYF. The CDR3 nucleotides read TGTGCCAGCAGCCCGGGGGTGGCGGTAGAAGAGCAGTACTTC.

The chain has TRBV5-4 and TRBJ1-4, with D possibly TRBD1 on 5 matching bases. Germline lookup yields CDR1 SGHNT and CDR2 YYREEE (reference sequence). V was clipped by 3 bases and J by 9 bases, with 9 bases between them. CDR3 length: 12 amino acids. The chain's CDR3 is CASSSGTQKLFF. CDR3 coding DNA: TGTGCCAGCAGCTCCGGGACGCAAAAACTGTTTTTT.

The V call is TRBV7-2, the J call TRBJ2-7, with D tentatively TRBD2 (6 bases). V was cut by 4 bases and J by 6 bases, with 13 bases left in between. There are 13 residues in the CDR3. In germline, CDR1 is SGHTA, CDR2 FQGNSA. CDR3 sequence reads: CASSWGGTGEQYF. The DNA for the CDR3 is TGTGCCAGCAGCTGGGGCGGGACCGGCGAGCAGTACTTC.

This CDR3 reads CASSREGNTEAFF. CDR3 nucleotides: TGTGCCAGCAGTAGGGAGGGCAACACTGAAGCTTTCTTT. The V call is TRBV27, the J call TRBJ1-1; D is undetermined. The CDR3 extends over 13 amino acids. Trimming took 5 bases from V and 2 from J, leaving 9 bases between them. Germline V CDR1 and CDR2: MNHEY, SMNVEV (reference sequence).

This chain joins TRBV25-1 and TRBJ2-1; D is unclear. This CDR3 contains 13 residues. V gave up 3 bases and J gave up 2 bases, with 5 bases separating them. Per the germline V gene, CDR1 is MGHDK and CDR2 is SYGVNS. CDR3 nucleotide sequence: TGTGCCAGCAGTGAGGGAACCTACAATGAGCAGTTCTTC. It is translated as CASSEGTYNEQFF.

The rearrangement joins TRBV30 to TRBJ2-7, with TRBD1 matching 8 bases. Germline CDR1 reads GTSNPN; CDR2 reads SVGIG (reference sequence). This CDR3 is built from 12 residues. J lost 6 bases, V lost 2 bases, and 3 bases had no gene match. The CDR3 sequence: CAWSRTGSEQYF. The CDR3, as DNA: TGTGCCTGGAGTAGGACAGGGAGCGAGCAGTACTTC.

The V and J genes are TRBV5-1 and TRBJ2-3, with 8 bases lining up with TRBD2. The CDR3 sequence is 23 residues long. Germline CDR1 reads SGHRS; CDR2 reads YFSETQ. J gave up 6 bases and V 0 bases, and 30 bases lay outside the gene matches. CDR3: CASSLALSREAFAGGPLWDTQYF. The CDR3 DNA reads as TGCGCCAGCAGCTTGGCCTTGTCGCGAGAGGCTTTTGCGGGGGGACCCCTATGGGATACGCAGTATTTT.

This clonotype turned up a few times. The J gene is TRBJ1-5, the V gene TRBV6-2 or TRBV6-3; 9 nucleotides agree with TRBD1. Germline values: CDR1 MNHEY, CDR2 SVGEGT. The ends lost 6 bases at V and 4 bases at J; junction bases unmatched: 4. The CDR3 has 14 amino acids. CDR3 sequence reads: CASRAGTGNQPQHF. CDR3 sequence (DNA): TGTGCCAGCAGGGCCGGGACAGGGAATCAGCCCCAGCATTTT.

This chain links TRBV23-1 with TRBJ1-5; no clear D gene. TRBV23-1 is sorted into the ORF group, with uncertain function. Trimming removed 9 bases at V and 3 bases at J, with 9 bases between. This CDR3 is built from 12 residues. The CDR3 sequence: CARRTDNQPQHF. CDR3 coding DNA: TGCGCCAGGCGGACGGACAATCAGCCCCAGCATTTT.

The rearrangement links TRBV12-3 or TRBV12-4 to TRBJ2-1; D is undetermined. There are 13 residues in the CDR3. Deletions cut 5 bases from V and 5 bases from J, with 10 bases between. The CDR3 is CASSNGPNNEQFF. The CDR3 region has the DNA TGTGCCAGCAGTAACGGGCCTAACAATGAGCAGTTCTTC.

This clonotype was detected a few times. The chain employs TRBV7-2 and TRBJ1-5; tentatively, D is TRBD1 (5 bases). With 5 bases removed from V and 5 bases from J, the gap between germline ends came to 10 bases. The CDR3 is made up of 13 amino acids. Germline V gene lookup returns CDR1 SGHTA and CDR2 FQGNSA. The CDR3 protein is CASSPGADQPQHF. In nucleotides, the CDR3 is TGTGCCAGCAGCCCTGGGGCGGATCAGCCCCAGCATTTT.

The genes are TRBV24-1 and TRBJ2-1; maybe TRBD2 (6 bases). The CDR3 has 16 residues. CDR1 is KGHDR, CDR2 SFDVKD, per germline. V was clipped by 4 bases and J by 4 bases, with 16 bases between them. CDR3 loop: CATSDGNTSPYNEQFF. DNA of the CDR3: TGTGCCACCAGTGACGGGAACACTAGCCCTTACAATGAGCAGTTCTTC.

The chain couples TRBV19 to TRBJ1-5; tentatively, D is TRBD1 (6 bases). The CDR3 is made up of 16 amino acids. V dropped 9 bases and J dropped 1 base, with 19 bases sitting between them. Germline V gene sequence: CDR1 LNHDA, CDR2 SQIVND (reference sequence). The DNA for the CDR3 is TGTGCCAGGCCGAAGCCTAACAGGGAAAGCAATCAGCCCCAGCATTTT. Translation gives CARPKPNRESNQPQHF.

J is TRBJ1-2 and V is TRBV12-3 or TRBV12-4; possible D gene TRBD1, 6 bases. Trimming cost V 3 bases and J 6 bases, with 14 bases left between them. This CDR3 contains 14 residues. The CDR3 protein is CASSLGRTVNGYTF. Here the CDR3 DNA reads TGTGCCAGCAGTTTGGGTAGGACAGTTAATGGCTACACCTTC.

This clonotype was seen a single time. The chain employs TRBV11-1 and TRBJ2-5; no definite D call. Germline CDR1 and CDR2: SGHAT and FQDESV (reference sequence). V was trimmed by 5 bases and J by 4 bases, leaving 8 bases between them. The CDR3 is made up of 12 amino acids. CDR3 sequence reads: CASSLRLETQYF. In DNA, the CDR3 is TGTGCCAGCAGCCTACGGTTAGAGACCCAGTACTTC.

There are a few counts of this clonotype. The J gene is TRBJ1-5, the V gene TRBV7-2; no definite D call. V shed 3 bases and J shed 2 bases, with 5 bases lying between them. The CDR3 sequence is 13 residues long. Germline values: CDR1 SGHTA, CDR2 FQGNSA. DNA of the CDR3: TGTGCCAGCAGCTTTGAAGGCAATCAGCCCCAGCATTTT. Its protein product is CASSFEGNQPQHF.

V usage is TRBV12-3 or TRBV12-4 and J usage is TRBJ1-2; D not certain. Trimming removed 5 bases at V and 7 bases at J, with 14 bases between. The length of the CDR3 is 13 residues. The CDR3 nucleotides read TGTGCCAGCAGTGTAGACCCATACTCTGGCTACACCTTC. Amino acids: CASSVDPYSGYTF.

The CDR3 is CSASSFTQSALANSYEQYF. CDR3 DNA sequence: TGCAGTGCTAGCTCATTTACCCAAAGTGCCCTGGCAAACTCCTACGAGCAGTACTTC. The chain carries TRBV20-1 and TRBJ2-7; D is ambiguous. The V end was cut by 3 bases, the J end by 0 bases, with 27 bases between. CDR1 and CDR2 from the germline V gene are DFQATT and SNEGSKA (reference sequence). The CDR3 spans 19 residues.

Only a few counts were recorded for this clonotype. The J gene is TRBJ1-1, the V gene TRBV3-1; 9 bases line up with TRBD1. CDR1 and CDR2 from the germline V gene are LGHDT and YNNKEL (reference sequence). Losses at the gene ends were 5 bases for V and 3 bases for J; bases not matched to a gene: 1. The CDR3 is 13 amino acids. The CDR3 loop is CASSGTGYTEAFF. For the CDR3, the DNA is TGTGCCAGCAGCGGGACAGGGTACACTGAAGCTTTCTTT.